Listed below are T cell receptor beta chains from one sample, sequenced in a study of CD8 T cells in ankylosing spondylitis. MiXCR was run by TCRdb on the 5' RACE reads, yielding one entry per CDR3 protein. The sample holds about 140,000 distinct CDR3 sequences, more than 7% seen once. What was sequenced was synovial fluid, either unsorted or a sorted T cell fraction (not recorded which). The receptor set was obtained from a male donor with ankylosing spondylitis. Both conserved end residues are part of each CDR3. A D gene is named only where the DNA matches it firmly. Expanded clones get a size class; other rows say once, few or many, or leave the size out.

V gene,clone size,J gene,D gene,CDR3 DNA,CDR3 protein
TRBV5-1,many,TRBJ1-3,.,TGCGCCAGCAGCTTCGGGGACTCTGGAAACACCATATATTTT,CASSFGDSGNTIYF
TRBV7-2,many,TRBJ2-4,.,TGTGCCAGCAGCTTAGATCATCAAAACATTCAGTACTTC,CASSLDHQNIQYF
TRBV20-1,few,TRBJ2-1,TRBD2,TGCAGTGCTAGATATAGCGGGGGCCCTTGGGAGCAGTTCTTC,CSARYSGGPWEQFF
TRBV7-9,many,TRBJ1-2,TRBD1,TGTGCCAGCAGCTTAGGGGGACAGGGATCGGCTTATGGCTACACCTTC,CASSLGGQGSAYGYTF
TRBV20-1,.,TRBJ2-1,TRBD2,TGCAGTGCTAGAGCCCCCGGGCTAGCGGGGGTCAATGAGCAGTTCTTC,CSARAPGLAGVNEQFF
TRBV7-9,few,TRBJ1-1,.,TGTGCCAGCAGCCAATGGGGGGGTAAAGGCACTGAAGCTTTCTTT,CASSQWGGKGTEAFF
TRBV6-2/TRBV6-3,many,TRBJ2-7,.,TGTGCCAGCAGCCGACGCAACTACGAGCAGTACTTC,CASSRRNYEQYF
TRBV20-1,many,TRBJ2-3,.,TGCAGTGCTCAAGCCGGGACCCAGCAGTATTTT,CSAQAGTQQYF
TRBV29-1,many,TRBJ2-1,.,TGCAGCGGGGGGAATGCACTGGGTTACAATGAGCAGTTCTTC,CSGGNALGYNEQFF
TRBV20-1,many,TRBJ2-7,TRBD2,TGCAGTGCTAGATGGGTAGCGGGATCATTTTCTGGGGAGCAGTACTTC,CSARWVAGSFSGEQYF
TRBV30,.,TRBJ1-1,.,TGTGCCTGGAGTTGGGAGGGCGAAGCTTTCTTT,CAWSWEGEAFF
TRBV7-2,.,TRBJ1-6,.,TGTGCCAGCAGCCTAGTGGAATTTTCACCCCTCCACTTT,CASSLVEFSPLHF
TRBV27,few,TRBJ1-5,.,TGTGCCAGCAGTTTACAGGGACGGCAGCCCCAGCATTTT,CASSLQGRQPQHF
TRBV24-1,many,TRBJ1-5,.,TGTGCCACCAGTGATACACAGGTAACGTGGCCCCAGCATTTT,CATSDTQVTWPQHF
TRBV12-3/TRBV12-4,.,TRBJ2-5,TRBD2,TGTGCCAGCACCTTGACCCTAGCGGGAGAAGAGACCCAGTACTTC,CASTLTLAGEETQYF
TRBV5-6,many,TRBJ1-3,.,TGTGCCAGCAGCTTGGACGGGGTAAACACCATATATTTT,CASSLDGVNTIYF
TRBV5-1,many,TRBJ1-1,TRBD1,TGCGCCAGCAGCTCCGGGCCCGGACAGGACACTGAAGCTTTCTTT,CASSSGPGQDTEAFF
TRBV18,many,TRBJ2-1,TRBD2,TGTGCCAGCTTACCAGCGGCTAGCGGGAGGTACAATGAGCAGTTCTTC,CASLPAASGRYNEQFF
TRBV12-3/TRBV12-4,many,TRBJ2-3,.,TGTGCCAGCAGGGGGACCACAGATACGCAGTATTTT,CASRGTTDTQYF
TRBV3-1,many,TRBJ2-7,.,TGTGCCAGCAGCCAGGACCACAGAGGGAAGCAGTACTTC,CASSQDHRGKQYF
TRBV5-4,.,TRBJ2-5,.,TGTGCCAGCAGCTTGATGTCAGGGGGGGCCGGGGCCCAGTACTTC,CASSLMSGGAGAQYF
TRBV14,.,TRBJ2-4,.,TGTGCCAGCAGTGTGTCGGGCGGAAACATTCAGTACTTC,CASSVSGGNIQYF
TRBV24-1,few,TRBJ2-2,TRBD1,TGTGCCACCAGTGATTTGGACAGGGACACCGGGGAGCTGTTTTTT,CATSDLDRDTGELFF
TRBV20-1,many,TRBJ2-2,TRBD1,TGCAGTGCTAGAACCTCCGGGACAGGGCGCACCGGGGAGCTGTTTTTT,CSARTSGTGRTGELFF
TRBV30,.,TRBJ1-5,TRBD1,TGTGCCTGGAGTGGGACAGGTCTTCTTCAGCCCCAGCATTTT,CAWSGTGLLQPQHF
TRBV5-1,few,TRBJ1-6,.,TGCGCCAGCAGCTTAGGGCAGCCGGGATCACCCCTCCACTTT,CASSLGQPGSPLHF
TRBV30,few,TRBJ2-7,TRBD1,TGTGCCTGGGGGGACAGAAAGTACGAGCAGTACTTC,CAWGDRKYEQYF
TRBV10-1,many,TRBJ2-7,.,TGCGCCAGTTCGGTTGGGGTAGATCGGGAGCAGTACTTC,CASSVGVDREQYF
TRBV18,.,TRBJ2-6,TRBD1,TGTGCCAGCTCACTCGGGACAGGGAGCTCTGGGGCCAACGTCCTGACTTTC,CASSLGTGSSGANVLTF
TRBV11-2,.,TRBJ1-6,.,TGTGCCAGCAGCTTAGACATGGTTAGCAGGGGCCAGGATTCACCCCTCCACTTT,CASSLDMVSRGQDSPLHF
TRBV6-5,.,TRBJ2-5,.,TGTGCCAGCAGTTACCGTACTAGTGGAGAGACCCAGTACTTC,CASSYRTSGETQYF
TRBV30,.,TRBJ2-7,TRBD1,TGTGCCTGGTCCCGGGACAGTCCCTACGAGCAGTACTTC,CAWSRDSPYEQYF
TRBV7-2,many,TRBJ1-2,.,TGTGCCAGCAGCAATAGCTATGGCTACACCTTC,CASSNSYGYTF
TRBV7-9,many,TRBJ1-2,.,TGTGCCAGCAGCCCCGGACCGTATGGCTACACCTTC,CASSPGPYGYTF
TRBV20-1,many,TRBJ1-4,.,TGCAGTGCTAGAGATTTCAGGGGCGCTAATGAAAAACTGTTTTTT,CSARDFRGANEKLFF
TRBV6-5,many,TRBJ2-3,.,TGTGCCAGCAGTTACCCCGAGGGGGATACGCAGTATTTT,CASSYPEGDTQYF
TRBV24-1,.,TRBJ2-2,TRBD2,TGTGCCACCAGTGACCCAGCGGGAGAATCCGGGGAGCTGTTTTTT,CATSDPAGESGELFF
TRBV11-2,many,TRBJ2-2,TRBD2,TGTGCCAGCAGCTCCTCCGCCGGACTAGCGGGGAACACCGGGGAGCTGTTTTTT,CASSSSAGLAGNTGELFF
TRBV10-3,many,TRBJ1-1,.,TGTGCCATCAGTGATCAGAGGAACACTGAAGCTTTCTTT,CAISDQRNTEAFF
TRBV5-1,few,TRBJ1-6,.,TGCGCCAGCAGCAGGGGGGGGGCAGAGCATTCACCCCTCCACTTT,CASSRGGAEHSPLHF
TRBV27,.,TRBJ2-7,TRBD1,TGTGCCAGCAGCCGATTCGGGACAGGGGGGAAGTACGAGCAGTACTTC,CASSRFGTGGKYEQYF
TRBV12-3/TRBV12-4,.,TRBJ1-1,.,TGTGCCAGCGGCACTGGGTCGAGGCGCACTGAAGCTTTCTTT,CASGTGSRRTEAFF
TRBV5-4,.,TRBJ2-4,.,TGTGCCAGCAGCTTGGGGGGCAGCCTAGGGAACATTCAGTACTTC,CASSLGGSLGNIQYF
TRBV28,few,TRBJ1-5,.,TGTGCCAGCAGTTTGGGCAGGGGCGTTCAGCCCCAGCATTTT,CASSLGRGVQPQHF
TRBV20-1,many,TRBJ2-1,TRBD2,TGCAGTGCTCCAGCCGTAGCGGGGGGAAGAAATGAGCAGTTCTTC,CSAPAVAGGRNEQFF
TRBV20-1,.,TRBJ2-7,TRBD2,TGCAGTGCTAGAGAGCCAGCGGGAAGCTCCTACGAGCAGTACTTC,CSAREPAGSSYEQYF